The present entry profiles one T cell receptor beta chain with its context. There is no known antigen for this receptor. Within one base of it there is no much larger clone, and no base qualities were kept. Measured from the cysteine to the phenylalanine, the CDR3 is 12 residues long. Kept here is only the CDR3 DNA, which spans 36 bases and is read in frame from base 1. According to the germline V gene, CDR1 reads MNHEY and CDR2 reads SVGAGI. Trimming at the junction amounts to 5 bases on V and 6 bases on J, and the germline ends lie 8 bases apart. The meaning of the sample's time point label: less than 30 weeks on oral tofacitinib. The sample's treatment or condition label is to be understood as: oral pan-JAK inhibitor, 5-10 mg twice daily. Peripheral blood and lesional scalp punch biopsies were obtained from patients with alopecia areata. PBMCs were isolated by density centrifugation and stained for CD3, CD4 and CD8, after which CD4+ and CD8+ T cells were sorted on a FACSAria.

Library preparation used the immunoSEQ multiplex PCR assay. For TCR sequencing, RNA was extracted from every sample and reverse transcribed into cDNA to serve as template. SuperScript III was used for first-strand cDNA synthesis, primed with a 2:1 mix of oligo-dT and random hexamers. A synthetic immune receptor repertoire was used to gauge amplification bias, and whatever bias remained was removed computationally. As for the original processing: Raw reads were preprocessed for error removal, and CDR3 was defined according to IMGT conventions as running from the conserved cysteine to phenylalanine. To get clonality, Shannon entropy was normalized by log2 of the number of productive unique TCRs and the result was subtracted from 1. Scalp TCRbeta sequences were cross-referenced with sorted blood CD4 and CD8 repertoires so that the CD4 or CD8 identity of scalp clones could be inferred. The clones in this table, taken by TCRdb from immuneACCESS, are in-frame only. Not every clone is retained; where verified, under half of the shortfall comes from an unresolved V gene, and the cause of the rest is unknown. The V and J calls and the clone size are those of that table, but D and trimming were determined from the DNA. In this sample the table shows under 200,000 clones, less than 70% of which occur a single time. The ten biggest clones cover 12% to 15% of the sample.

These data originate in a study of CD8+ T cells in alopecia areata (dated by TCRdb to 2016 to 2019). At the level of the whole study: The treated patients took part in an open-label pilot trial in which moderate-to-severe alopecia areata was treated with oral tofacitinib at 5 to 10 mg twice daily. TCRbeta CDR3 regions were amplified by immunoSEQ multiplex PCR using 35 Vbeta forward and 13 Jbeta reverse primers. In both human patients and the C3H/HeJ mouse model, the study applied high-throughput TCRbeta sequencing to look at T cell clonal expansion in alopecia areata. Human TCRbeta sequencing covered scalp tissue and sorted CD4+ and CD8+ peripheral blood T cells from patchy and totalis/universalis alopecia areata patients and healthy controls. Tofacitinib-treated patients had biopsies at baseline and at 4 and 24 weeks of treatment, with a later scalp biopsy in several patients. RNA was obtained with the PAXgene miRNA kit for fixed scalp, the miRNeasy kit for PBMCs, and the RNeasy kit for mouse skin. Scalp clonality was compared among normal scalp (n=4), patchy alopecia areata scalp (n=8), and alopecia totalis/universalis scalp (n=8). Tofacitinib was administered for 6 to 18 months, and 6 months of follow-up off drug were then conducted to assess delayed response and recurrence. The SALT score, which quantifies the percentage of affected scalp surface area, was used to measure disease severity in treated patients. The full study reports these points: Compared with normal scalp, lesional scalp had higher clonality and more expanded CD8+ clones, particularly in alopecia totalis/universalis, a pattern that suggests antigenic drive. Compared with mice, TCR sequences shared between patients were less clear, possibly partly because of HLA diversity across the patient population. Many expanded lesional clones persisted in scalp and blood during tofacitinib treatment, which may partly explain relapse after stopping treatment. Because the treated cohort was small and had just a single nonresponder, larger studies are needed to establish links between baseline CD8+ expansion and response. Scalp clonality and the number of expanded CD8+ clones among the top 100 scalp clones were significantly decreased by tofacitinib. Resident alphabeta T cells in normal human skin are also sequenced, complicating scalp TCR repertoire analysis, unlike mouse skin dominated by gammadelta T cells.

The sample in question was CD4+ T cells sorted from blood, obtained at week 24, from a patient treated with tofacitinib. This clonotype originated in a human donor with alopecia areata. The chain is made from TRBV6-5 and TRBJ1-5; no D gene can be assigned with confidence. CDR3 sequence: CASSRVGQPQHF. The DNA sequence is TGTGCCAGCAGTCGGGTAGGTCAGCCCCAGCATTTT.